Each of the 30 T cell receptor beta chains below was sequenced from the same sample in a study of shared clonotypes between healthy human individuals. Sequencing was performed with immunoSEQ multiplex PCR; in TCRdb, only in-frame clones are kept and a portion is missing. This sample has about 960,000 clones; 76% occur once, and the top ten carry approximately 1.5%. Input material: memory CD4+ T cells sorted from blood. Subset in this sample: CD45RA-negative fraction. These receptors were obtained from a man between 18 and 35 years old in good health.

This clone appeared many times. The genes are TRBV10-2 and TRBJ1-1; D unresolved. This CDR3 comprises 12 residues. The V end was cut by 6 bases, the J end by 10 bases, with 15 bases between. Germline CDR1 WSHSY, CDR2 SAAADI. The CDR3 DNA reads as TGCGCCAGCAGCTCCCTCGAGGTTGGAGCTTTCTTT. It specifies CASSSLEVGAFF.

V gene TRBV28 combines with J gene TRBJ2-5; D is perhaps TRBD1 or TRBD2 (5 bases each). The CDR3 length is 14 residues. Germline V lookup: CDR1 MDHEN, CDR2 SYDVKM. The ends were cut back, 4 bases at V and 4 bases at J, with 13 bases in the middle. In DNA, the CDR3 is TGTGCCAGCAGTTCCGGGACGGAAGGAGAGACCCAGTACTTC. Protein: CASSSGTEGETQYF.

This clone was detected a few times. The chain employs TRBV6-5 and TRBJ2-1; D is tentatively TRBD1 or TRBD2 (7 bases each). The V end lost 6 bases, the J end lost 5 bases, and 17 bases lay between the germline ends. The CDR3 is made up of 15 amino acids. Germline V gives CDR1 MNHEY, CDR2 SVGAGI. CDR3 nucleotides: TGTGCCAGCAGCAGGGGGGGAAAGGTTAACAATGAGCAGTTCTTC. This encodes CASSRGGKVNNEQFF.

V is TRBV30 and J is TRBJ1-3; D gene unclear. The V end was cut by 4 bases, the J end by 0 bases, with 19 bases between. This CDR3 contains 17 residues. The germline CDR1 and CDR2 sequences are GTSNPN and SVGIG (reference sequence). In DNA, the CDR3 is TGTGCCTGGACTTCCCGGCAGGCTCTGACCTCTGGAAACACCATATATTTT. Translating it yields CAWTSRQALTSGNTIYF. The full variable domain, completed using reference TRBV30 and TRBJ1-3, is SQTIHQWPATLVQPVGSPLSLECTVEGTSNPNLYWYRQAAGRGLQLLFYSVGIGQISSEVPQNLSASRPQDRQFILSSKKLLLSDSGFYLCAWTSRQALTSGNTIYFGEGSWLTVV.

The chain uses TRBV6-5 and TRBJ1-1; tentatively, D is TRBD1 (6 bases). This CDR3 has 14 amino acids. CDR1 MNHEY and CDR2 SVGAGI come from the germline V gene. V was shortened by 4 bases and J by 7 bases, with 16 bases between the two germline ends. The CDR3 is CASSSSTGHREAFF. The CDR3 nucleotides read TGTGCCAGCAGTTCATCCACGGGACATCGTGAAGCTTTCTTT.

The V gene is TRBV28, the J gene TRBJ1-6; D is ambiguous. Germline V gene sequence: CDR1 MDHEN, CDR2 SYDVKM. Trimming shortened V by 2 bases and J by 3 bases, and 8 bases separated the two germline ends. This CDR3 region has 15 residues. The CDR3 nucleotides read TGTGCCAGCAGTTTAGGACGGCTCTATAATTCACCCCTCCACTTT. Translation gives CASSLGRLYNSPLHF. Full variable domain (missing parts from reference TRBV28 and TRBJ1-6): DVKVTQSSRYLVKRTGEKVFLECVQDMDHENMFWYRQDPGLGLRLIYFSYDVKMKEKGDIPEGYSVSREKKERFSLILESASTNQTSMYLCASSLGRLYNSPLHFGNGTRLTVT.

This sequence joins TRBV19 and TRBJ2-1; the D call may be TRBD1 or TRBD2 (5 bases each). CDR1 LNHDA and CDR2 SQIVND come from the germline V gene (reference sequence). The CDR3 consists of 13 residues. V was trimmed by 7 bases and J by 6 bases, leaving 13 bases between them. This chain's CDR3 is CASNSWDGNEQFF. CDR3 DNA sequence: TGTGCCAGTAACTCCTGGGACGGCAATGAGCAGTTCTTC.

The rearrangement joins TRBV28 to TRBJ1-6; unclear D gene. Germline CDR1 is MDHEN and CDR2 is SYDVKM. This CDR3 spans 16 amino acids. Deletions cut 3 bases from V and 6 bases from J, with 15 bases between. The CDR3 protein is CASSFRFDNVNSPLHF. Written as DNA, the CDR3 is TGTGCCAGCAGTTTTAGGTTCGACAATGTTAATTCACCCCTCCACTTT. Together with reference TRBV28 and TRBJ1-6, the CDR3 gives the full variable domain: DVKVTQSSRYLVKRTGEKVFLECVQDMDHENMFWYRQDPGLGLRLIYFSYDVKMKEKGDIPEGYSVSREKKERFSLILESASTNQTSMYLCASSFRFDNVNSPLHFGNGTRLTVT.

This clone appeared once. This sample includes further DNA sequences coding for the same CDR3. This chain links TRBV7-2 with TRBJ1-2, with TRBD1 identical over 7 bases. The CDR3 covers 15 residues. Germline V CDR1 and CDR2: SGHTA, FQGNSA. With V trimmed by 3 bases and J by 0 bases, 4 bases remained unmatched. Written as DNA, the CDR3 is TGTGCCAGCAGCTTGAACAGGGGACCTAACTATGGCTACACCTTC. Translated, it gives CASSLNRGPNYGYTF.

The V call is TRBV19, the J call TRBJ1-2; 10 nucleotides align to TRBD1. This CDR3 has 15 amino acids. CDR1 and CDR2 (germline): LNHDA, SQIVND (reference sequence). Trimming removed 4 bases from V and 8 bases from J; junction bases left unmatched: 10. CDR3 bases: TGTGCCAGTAGTACGGGACAGGGGTGGTTAGGAGGCTACACCTTC. Its translation: CASSTGQGWLGGYTF. Using reference TRBV19 and TRBJ1-2 for the parts outside the CDR3, the full variable domain is DGGITQSPKYLFRKEGQNVTLSCEQNLNHDAMYWYRQDPGQGLRLIYYSQIVNDFQKGDIAEGYSVSREKKESFPLTVTSAQKNPTAFYLCASSTGQGWLGGYTFGSGTRLTVV.

This chain connects TRBV13 to TRBJ2-1; TRBD2 is a possible D gene (6 bases). The CDR3 totals 16 residues. Germline values: CDR1 PRHDT, CDR2 FYEKMQ (reference sequence). With 4 bases removed from V and 10 bases from J, the gap between germline ends came to 23 bases. Here the CDR3 reads CASSSRGLAVAREQFF. In nucleotides, the CDR3 is TGTGCCAGCAGCTCGAGGGGATTAGCGGTAGCCCGAGAGCAGTTCTTC.

CDR3 sequence reads: CASSLVETGGKLFF. CDR3 nucleotide sequence: TGTGCCAGCAGCTTAGTCGAGACAGGGGGAAAACTGTTTTTT. The chain couples TRBV7-2 to TRBJ1-4; TRBD1 aligns across 9 bases. The germline V gene encodes CDR1 SGHTA and CDR2 FQGNSA. J gave up 10 bases and V 1 base, and 4 bases lay outside the gene matches. This CDR3 is built from 14 residues.

The chain employs TRBV4-3 and TRBJ1-2, with D possibly TRBD1 on 6 matching bases. Between the trimmed V and J ends, which lost 0 bases and 7 bases, there was a span of 12 bases. The V gene's germline CDR1 is LGHNA and CDR2 YSLEER. The CDR3 is 14 residues long. CDR3 region: CASSQDLVGGGYTF. CDR3 nucleotide sequence: TGCGCCAGCAGCCAAGATCTGGTAGGGGGTGGCTACACCTTC.

J is TRBJ1-2 and V is TRBV6-5; 7 nucleotides line up with TRBD1. The length of the CDR3 is 15 residues. V gave up 0 bases and J gave up 0 bases; unmatched junction bases: 1. Germline V gives CDR1 MNHEY, CDR2 SVGAGI. The CDR3 is CASSYSGQTNYGYTF. In DNA, the CDR3 is TGTGCCAGCAGTTACTCGGGACAGACTAACTATGGCTACACCTTC.

The chain couples TRBV13 to TRBJ1-3; a possible D gene is TRBD1 (6 bases). This CDR3 has 19 residues. CDR1 is PRHDT, CDR2 FYEKMQ, per germline (reference sequence). Between the trimmed V and J ends, which lost 3 bases and 2 bases, there was a span of 23 bases. The CDR3 here is CASSFSPGPGGNPGNTIYF. The CDR3, as DNA: TGTGCCAGCAGCTTCTCCCCAGGACCTGGGGGCAATCCTGGAAACACCATATATTTT.

The V and J genes are TRBV5-1 and TRBJ1-5, with 9 bases aligning to TRBD1. From germline, CDR1 is SGHRS and CDR2 YFSETQ. The CDR3 is 14 amino acids. V was clipped by 4 bases and J by 3 bases; unmatched bases: 2. Here the CDR3 reads CASSTGGFNQPQHF. CDR3 sequence (DNA): TGCGCCAGCAGCACAGGGGGCTTCAATCAGCCCCAGCATTTT.

The chain has TRBV5-6 and TRBJ1-5, with D possibly matching TRBD1 (5 bases). Per germline, CDR1 SGHDT and CDR2 YYEEEE. The CDR3 runs 15 residues. Trimming took 2 bases from V and 5 from J, leaving 14 bases between them. CDR3 nucleotides: TGTGCCAGCAGCTTAAGGGGAGGCACGCATCAGCCCCAGCATTTT. Translated, it gives CASSLRGGTHQPQHF.

The chain uses TRBV4-3 and TRBJ1-2; the D gene is possibly TRBD1 (5 bases). Trimming cost V 1 base and J 2 bases, with 11 bases left between them. CDR1 and CDR2 (germline): LGHNA, YSLEER. The CDR3 sequence is 15 residues long. The CDR3 region has the DNA TGCGCCAGCAGCCAAGGGGAGGGACCCAACTATGGCTACACCTTC. Its translation: CASSQGEGPNYGYTF.

J is TRBJ2-3 and V is TRBV6-5; D is possibly TRBD2 (6 bases). V shed 2 bases and J shed 2 bases, with 8 bases lying between them. Looked up from germline, CDR1 is MNHEY and CDR2 is SVGAGI. This CDR3 region has 14 residues. The CDR3 region is CASSYGGVTDTQYF. CDR3 nucleotide sequence: TGTGCCAGCAGTTACGGCGGGGTCACAGATACGCAGTATTTT.

This rearrangement joins TRBV13 to TRBJ2-2; D possibly corresponds to TRBD1 (6 bases). There are 15 residues in the CDR3. Germline V gives CDR1 PRHDT, CDR2 FYEKMQ (reference sequence). Trimming took off 5 bases at V and 2 bases at J, with 12 bases between the two ends. The DNA of the CDR3 is TGTGCCAGCAGCGTCGACAGGAAAAACACCGGGGAGCTGTTTTTT. It yields the protein CASSVDRKNTGELFF.

Comments on this clone: One base away lies a much larger clone, so this may be a sequencing read error. The rearrangement joins TRBV25-1 to TRBJ2-5, with D tentatively TRBD1 (6 bases). The DNA end favors TRBJ2-7, so the J call may be wrong. This CDR3 is built from 12 residues. CDR1 and CDR2 from the germline V gene are MGHDK and SYGVNS. CDR3 amino acids: CASSEQGYEQYF. CDR3 coding DNA: TGTGCCAGCAGTGAACAGGGGTACGAGCAGTACTTC.

This sequence joins TRBV4-1 and TRBJ2-7; 10 bases fit TRBD2. The CDR3 loop spans 15 amino acids. Losses at the gene ends were 1 base for V and 3 bases for J; bases not matched to a gene: 3. Germline assignment: CDR1 MGHRA and CDR2 YSYEKL. The CDR3 sequence: CASSQAASGGYEQYF. The DNA of the CDR3 is TGCGCCAGCAGCCAAGCGGCTAGCGGGGGCTACGAGCAGTACTTC.

This clone has a single count. V is TRBV2 and J is TRBJ2-7; 7 bases map to TRBD1. Germline V gene data show CDR1 as SNHLY and CDR2 as FYNNEI. V was pared by 5 bases and J by 4 bases, with 5 bases of the junction left unmatched. The CDR3 has 13 residues. The CDR3 is CASSRQGVYEQYF. DNA for the CDR3: TGTGCCAGCAGTCGCCAGGGGGTGTACGAGCAGTACTTC.

This chain joins TRBV30 and TRBJ2-5; tentative D call: TRBD1 (5 bases). V was trimmed by 1 base and J by 7 bases, leaving 16 bases between them. Germline CDR1 is GTSNPN and CDR2 is SVGIG (reference sequence). The CDR3 totals 14 residues. The CDR3 bases are TGTGCCTGGAGTGATCTGGAACAGGCCGGGACCCAGTACTTC. Its protein product is CAWSDLEQAGTQYF. Filled out from reference TRBV30 and TRBJ2-5, the complete variable domain reads SQTIHQWPATLVQPVGSPLSLECTVEGTSNPNLYWYRQAAGRGLQLLFYSVGIGQISSEVPQNLSASRPQDRQFILSSKKLLLSDSGFYLCAWSDLEQAGTQYFGPGTRLLVL.

The V gene is TRBV29-1, the J gene TRBJ2-3, with TRBD2 identical over 11 bases. Losses at the gene ends were 6 bases for V and 4 bases for J; bases not matched to a gene: 3. The CDR3 consists of 13 residues. Per germline, CDR1 SQVTM and CDR2 ANQGSEA. CDR3 in amino acids: CSVYSGGADTQYF. The CDR3 coding sequence is TGCAGCGTATATAGCGGGGGGGCAGATACGCAGTATTTT.

This clone was recorded a few times. This CDR3 is also generated by other DNA sequences in the sample. The chain carries TRBV19 and TRBJ2-1; D gene uncertain. V was clipped by 0 bases and J by 4 bases, with 7 bases between them. Germline CDR1 and CDR2: LNHDA and SQIVND (reference sequence). This CDR3 spans 14 amino acids. As DNA, the CDR3 is TGTGCCAGTAGTATAGACCCCGGTTACAATGAGCAGTTCTTC. Its protein is CASSIDPGYNEQFF.

The V call is TRBV6-1, the J call TRBJ2-2; 7 bases map to TRBD1. CDR3 length: 15 amino acids. V dropped 6 bases and J dropped 2; count of bases not matched to a gene: 6. Germline CDR1 reads MNHNS; CDR2 reads SASEGT. The CDR3 sequence: CASRDRASNTGELFF. The CDR3 bases are TGTGCCAGCAGAGACAGGGCTTCCAACACCGGGGAGCTGTTTTTT.

This chain joins TRBV6-1 and TRBJ2-7, with TRBD2 matching over 7 bases. After removal of 6 bases from V and 1 base from J, the junction contained 9 bases not matched to a gene. CDR3 length: 15 residues. Germline-derived CDR1 and CDR2 are MNHNS and SASEGT. The CDR3, as DNA: TGTGCCAGCAGGGGGGGGACGCAGGTTTCCTACGAGCAGTACTTC. Amino acid sequence: CASRGGTQVSYEQYF.

The chain joins TRBV4-3 to TRBJ2-6; TRBD1 is a possible D gene (5 bases). V dropped 0 bases and J dropped 1 base, with 10 bases sitting between them. CDR3 length: 17 residues. Looked up from germline, CDR1 is LGHNA and CDR2 is YSLEER. The CDR3 DNA is TGCGCCAGCAGCCAAGAGACAGTACCTTCTGGGGCCAACGTCCTGACTTTC. This gives the protein CASSQETVPSGANVLTF.

This rearrangement joins TRBV6-1 to TRBJ2-1, with TRBD2 matching over 12 bases. J gave up 4 bases and V 4 bases, and 5 bases lay outside the gene matches. Per the germline V gene, CDR1 is MNHNS and CDR2 is SASEGT. This CDR3 has 16 residues. CDR3 in DNA: TGTGCCAGCAGTGCTCAACTAGCGGGGGGTTACAATGAGCAGTTCTTC. Translating it yields CASSAQLAGGYNEQFF.